What follows is one T cell receptor (beta chain) and its context. Its specificity is not known. This sample was included in a study of shared clonotypes between healthy human individuals. Germline CDR1 SGHRS, CDR2 YFSETQ. V trimming: 1 base; J trimming: 2 bases; junction bases outside the gene matches: 9. The length of the CDR3 is 16 residues. Study observations and caveats: Non-shared clonotypes displayed generation probabilities falling below those of clonotypes present in all four donors. Generally, naive subsets came out with larger estimated richness than memory subsets.

The table came from immunoSEQ multiplex PCR; TCRdb's copy has only in-frame clones and leaves some out. The sample shows 1.6 million or so clones, approximately 98.5% of them seen only once. This TCR was recovered from a man aged 25 to 45 in good health. This chain connects TRBV5-1 to TRBJ2-7, with 7 bases matching TRBD1. The sequenced material came from naive CD4+ T cells sorted from blood. The subset was: CD45RA+ positively selected. As DNA, the CDR3 is TGCGCCAGCAGCTTGAGGCCGACGACAGGGCCCTACGAGCAGTACTTC. Amino acids: CASSLRPTTGPYEQYF.